This T cell receptor beta chain appears in the sequencing data of a study of T cells after yellow fever vaccination. As for the study in general: The SMART-Seq v4 Ultra Low Input method served to prepare the low-cell-number fractions. General study findings and limits: Subsequent to the booster, the majority of primary-vaccination clones reappeared (less than 97% CD4, approximately 90% CD8). Contaminants from the bulk population, in the form of abundant clonotypes, could be found in FACS-sorted repertoires.

Concerning this clonotype itself: Its matching antigen is unknown.

The CDR3 consists of 17 residues. Between the trimmed V and J ends, which lost 1 base and 1 base, there was a span of 16 bases. Germline V gene data show CDR1 as SGHRS and CDR2 as YFSETQ. The study made its TCR cDNA through 5'RACE template switching. That step introduced a universal primer site along with UMIs. TCRdb recomputed calls from the 5' RACE reads with MiXCR, one row per CDR3 protein. The sample records a few hundred thousand distinct CDR3 sequences, 4.1% being singletons. The receptor's source is a man aged 18 to 35 who received the YFV17D yellow fever vaccine. The chain employs TRBV5-1 and TRBJ2-3; TRBD1 might be the D (6 bases). Here the sequenced sample was PBMCs, taken 5 days after the yellow fever booster vaccination. The CDR3 nucleotides read TGCGCCAGCAGCTTGTCCTCCAGGGGCCACCGCACAGATACGCAGTATTTT. Residues: CASSLSSRGHRTDTQYF. The full variable domain, rest sourced from reference TRBV5-1 and TRBJ2-3, is KAGVTQTPRYLIKTRGQQVTLSCSPISGHRSVSWYQQTPGQGLQFLFEYFSETQRNKGNFPGRFSGRQFSNSRSEMNVSTLELGDSALYLCASSLSSRGHRTDTQYFGPGTRLTVL.